The T cell receptor (beta chain) under discussion was sequenced for a study of blood T cell repertoires in COVID-19. Produced via immunoSEQ multiplex PCR; TCRdb's table is partial and in-frame only. The table shows some 330,000 clones, with more than 75% occurring only once. Trimming took 2 bases from V and 3 from J, leaving 18 bases between them. The CDR3 is 17 residues long. Germline values: CDR1 KGHSH, CDR2 LQKENI. The origin of this receptor is a middle-aged man in a cohort exposed to, infected with or recovered from COVID-19 (not recorded which). V usage is TRBV18 and J usage is TRBJ2-3; D might be TRBD1 (6 bases). Sequenced: PBMCs or T cells enriched from blood (not recorded which). The CDR3 coding sequence is TGTGCCAGCTCACCAAGAGCTGGACAGATAGAAACAGATACGCAGTATTTT. As protein: CASSPRAGQIETDTQYF.